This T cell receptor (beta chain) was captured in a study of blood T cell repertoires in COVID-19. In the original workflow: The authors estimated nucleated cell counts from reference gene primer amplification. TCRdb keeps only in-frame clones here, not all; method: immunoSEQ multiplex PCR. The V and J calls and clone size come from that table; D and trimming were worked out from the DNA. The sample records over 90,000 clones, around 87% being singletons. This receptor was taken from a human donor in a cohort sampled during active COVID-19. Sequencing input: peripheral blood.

The CDR3 is CASSSTDRVADTQYF. The DNA for the CDR3 is TGCGCCAGCAGCTCGACGGACAGGGTAGCAGATACGCAGTATTTT. The rearrangement uses TRBV5-1 and TRBJ2-3; the match to TRBD1 covers 8 bases. Germline-derived CDR1 and CDR2 are SGHRS and YFSETQ. V shed 3 bases, J shed 4 bases, and the junction held 7 bases outside the gene matches. This CDR3 comprises 15 residues.